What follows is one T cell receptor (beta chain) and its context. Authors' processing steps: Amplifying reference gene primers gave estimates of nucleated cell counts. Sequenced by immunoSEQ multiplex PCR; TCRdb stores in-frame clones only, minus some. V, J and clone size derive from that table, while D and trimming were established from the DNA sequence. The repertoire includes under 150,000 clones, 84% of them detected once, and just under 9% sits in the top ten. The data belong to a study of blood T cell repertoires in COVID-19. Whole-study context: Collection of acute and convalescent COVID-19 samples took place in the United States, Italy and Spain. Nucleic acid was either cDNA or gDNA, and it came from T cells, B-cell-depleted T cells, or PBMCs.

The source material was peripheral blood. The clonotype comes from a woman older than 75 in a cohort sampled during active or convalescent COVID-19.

In nucleotides, the CDR3 is TGTGCCACCAGCAGAGAAAGCGGACGGATTTACGAGCAGTACTTC. Residues: CATSRESGRIYEQYF. This chain links TRBV15 with TRBJ2-7, with D possibly matching TRBD2 (5 bases). Trimming left V 0 bases short and J 4 bases short, with 13 bases between. Germline loops: CDR1 LNHNV, CDR2 YYDKDF (reference sequence). The CDR3 totals 15 residues.